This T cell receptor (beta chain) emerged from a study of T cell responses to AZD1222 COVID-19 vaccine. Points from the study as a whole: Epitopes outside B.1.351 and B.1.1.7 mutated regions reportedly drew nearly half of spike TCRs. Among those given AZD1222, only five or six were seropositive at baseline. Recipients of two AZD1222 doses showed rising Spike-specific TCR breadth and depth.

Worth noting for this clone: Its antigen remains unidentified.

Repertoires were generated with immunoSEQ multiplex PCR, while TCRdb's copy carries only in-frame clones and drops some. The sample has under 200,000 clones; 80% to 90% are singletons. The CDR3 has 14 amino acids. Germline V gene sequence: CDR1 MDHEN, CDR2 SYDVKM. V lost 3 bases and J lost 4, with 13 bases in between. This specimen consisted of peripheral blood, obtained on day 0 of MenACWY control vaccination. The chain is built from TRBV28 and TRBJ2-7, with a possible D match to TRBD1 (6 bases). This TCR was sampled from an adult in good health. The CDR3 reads CASSLSDTGYEQYF. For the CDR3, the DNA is TGTGCCAGCAGTTTGAGCGATACAGGGTACGAGCAGTACTTC.